This TCR beta chain was identified in a study of T-cell memory formation after mild COVID-19. Overall study results and limits: Memory sampled before infection contained some responding clones, suggesting cross-reactive memory joined. A balance of CD4 and CD8 characterized clones contracting day 15 to 85, whereas later expanders leaned CD4+.

MiXCR, applied by TCRdb to the 5' RACE reads, yields one record per CDR3 protein. The data contain 90,000 to 120,000 distinct CDR3 sequences, approximately 14% of them singletons. J gave up 7 bases and V 4 bases, and 10 bases lay outside the gene matches. In germline, CDR1 is SGHDN, CDR2 FVKESK. The CDR3 spans 14 residues. A few counts support this clonotype. Its target is unknown. This chain links TRBV14 with TRBJ2-7, with TRBD1 identical over 7 bases. Sequencing used PBMCs or a T cell subset sorted from them (not recorded which). This receptor was obtained from a man aged 18-30 years who had mild COVID-19 (a few samples of this study predate the infection). Cell type and time point are not known. CDR3: CASSPRDRVWEQYF. DNA for the CDR3: TGTGCCAGCAGCCCCCGGGACAGAGTATGGGAGCAGTACTTC.